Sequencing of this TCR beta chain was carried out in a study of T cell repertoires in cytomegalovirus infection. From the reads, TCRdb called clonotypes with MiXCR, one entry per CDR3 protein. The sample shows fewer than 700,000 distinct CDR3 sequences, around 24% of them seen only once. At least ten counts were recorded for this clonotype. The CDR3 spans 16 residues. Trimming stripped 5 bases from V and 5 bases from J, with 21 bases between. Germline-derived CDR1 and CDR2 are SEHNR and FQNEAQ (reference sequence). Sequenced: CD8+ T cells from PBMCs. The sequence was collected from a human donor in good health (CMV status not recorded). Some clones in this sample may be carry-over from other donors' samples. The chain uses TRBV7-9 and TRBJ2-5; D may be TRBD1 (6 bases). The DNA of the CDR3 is TGTGCCAGCAGCCTCCGGGACACCCGGGCGGAGGAGACCCAGTACTTC. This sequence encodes CASSLRDTRAEETQYF.